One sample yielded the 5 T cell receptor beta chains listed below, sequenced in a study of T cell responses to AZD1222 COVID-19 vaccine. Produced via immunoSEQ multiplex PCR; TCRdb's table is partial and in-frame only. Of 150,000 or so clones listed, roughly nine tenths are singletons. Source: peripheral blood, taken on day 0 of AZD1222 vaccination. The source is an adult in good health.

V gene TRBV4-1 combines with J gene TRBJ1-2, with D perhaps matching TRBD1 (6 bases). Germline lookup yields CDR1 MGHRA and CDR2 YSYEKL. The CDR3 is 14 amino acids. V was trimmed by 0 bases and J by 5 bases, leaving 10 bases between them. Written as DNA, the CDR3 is TGCGCCAGCAGCCAAGAACAGGGACTGTATGGCTACACCTTC. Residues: CASSQEQGLYGYTF.

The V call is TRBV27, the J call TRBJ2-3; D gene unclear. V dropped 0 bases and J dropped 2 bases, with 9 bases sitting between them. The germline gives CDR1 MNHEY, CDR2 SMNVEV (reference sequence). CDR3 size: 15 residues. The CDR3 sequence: CASSLSWLYTDTQYF. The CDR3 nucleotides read TGTGCCAGCAGTTTATCGTGGCTCTACACAGATACGCAGTATTTT.

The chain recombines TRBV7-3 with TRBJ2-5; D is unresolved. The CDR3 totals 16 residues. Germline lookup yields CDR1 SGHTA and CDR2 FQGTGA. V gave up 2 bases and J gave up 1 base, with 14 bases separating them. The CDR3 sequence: CASSLEVGRGQETQYF. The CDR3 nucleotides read TGTGCCAGCAGCTTAGAGGTCGGGCGCGGCCAAGAGACCCAGTACTTC.

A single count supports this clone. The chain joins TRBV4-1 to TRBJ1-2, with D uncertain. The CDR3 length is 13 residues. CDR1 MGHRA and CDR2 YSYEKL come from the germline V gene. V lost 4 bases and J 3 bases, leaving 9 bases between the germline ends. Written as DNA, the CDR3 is TGCGCCAGCAGCCCCCAGGCTGACTATGGCTACACCTTC. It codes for CASSPQADYGYTF.

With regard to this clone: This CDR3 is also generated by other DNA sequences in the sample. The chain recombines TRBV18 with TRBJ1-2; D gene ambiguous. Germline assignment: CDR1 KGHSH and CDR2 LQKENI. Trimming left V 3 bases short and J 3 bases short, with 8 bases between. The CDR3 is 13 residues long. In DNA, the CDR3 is TGTGCCAGCTCACCGGACCGATACTATGGCTACACCTTC. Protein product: CASSPDRYYGYTF. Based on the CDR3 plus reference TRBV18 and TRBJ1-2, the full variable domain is NAGVMQNPRHLVRRRGQEARLRCSPMKGHSHVYWYRQLPEEGLKFMVYLQKENIIDESGMPKERFSAEFPKEGPSILRIQQVVRGDSAAYFCASSPDRYYGYTFGSGTRLTVV.